A single T cell receptor (beta chain) is shown here with its context. Its specificity is not known. Germline V lookup: CDR1 SGHTA, CDR2 FQGNSA. This CDR3 is built from 13 residues. The V end was cut by 5 bases, the J end by 10 bases, with 17 bases between. The data stem from a study of T cell responses to AZD1222 COVID-19 vaccine. Study-level findings and limits: Sampled repertoires all dated from after the peak T cell response. Donors skewed white British and female; clonal diversity was possibly underestimated.

The repertoire was sequenced with immunoSEQ multiplex PCR; TCRdb's copy has only in-frame clones and lacks some. This sample carries roughly 60,000 clones, around 80% of them seen once, and the ten largest clones take 3.5% to 4.5%. This sequence originates from an adult who received the AZD1222 COVID-19 vaccine. This chain joins TRBV7-2 and TRBJ1-2; possibly TRBD1 for D (5 bases). This specimen consisted of peripheral blood, obtained 28 days after the second AZD1222 dose. The CDR3 DNA follows: TGTGCCAGCAGCCCAAGGGGAGACATGGCCTACACCTTC. Translation: CASSPRGDMAYTF.